Below are 32 T cell receptor beta chains sequenced from a single sample in a study of CD8+ T cells in alopecia areata. Investigators isolated RNA and reverse transcribed it into cDNA to act as the sequencing template. The method was immunoSEQ multiplex PCR; TCRdb's version includes in-frame clones alone and lacks a portion of them. The sample has 150,000 to 160,000 clones, 50% to 65% seen once. The sequences come from CD8+ T cells sorted from blood, collected at week 0. These receptors were obtained from a human donor with alopecia areata.

This clone has more than one count but fewer than ten. The genes are TRBV29-1 and TRBJ1-2; 7 nucleotides align to TRBD1. V gave up 6 bases and J gave up 0 bases; unmatched junction bases: 7. This CDR3 spans 14 amino acids. CDR1 SQVTM and CDR2 ANQGSEA come from the germline V gene. The CDR3 bases are TGCAGCGTGGAAAGGGGACAGTCTAACTATGGCTACACCTTC. It specifies CSVERGQSNYGYTF.

V usage is TRBV7-7 and J usage is TRBJ2-5; D is possibly TRBD2 (5 bases). Trimming shortened V by 1 base and J by 7 bases, and 16 bases separated the two germline ends. Per the germline V gene, CDR1 is SSHAT and CDR2 is FNYEAQ (reference sequence). CDR3 size: 15 residues. The CDR3 DNA reads TGTGCCAGCAGCTTAGGTGACGGACTTCCTGGGACCCAGTACTTC. This encodes CASSLGDGLPGTQYF.

This chain connects TRBV7-9 to TRBJ2-3; no reliable D call. Trimming removed 5 bases from V and 2 bases from J, with 8 bases in between. Germline values: CDR1 SEHNR, CDR2 FQNEAQ (reference sequence). The CDR3 length is 13 residues. The CDR3 loop is CASSPDNTDTQYF. DNA for the CDR3: TGTGCCAGCAGCCCAGACAACACAGATACGCAGTATTTT.

The chain combines TRBV13 with TRBJ1-2; D unresolved. The CDR3 runs 12 residues. The ends were cut back, 3 bases at V and 7 bases at J, with 9 bases in the middle. CDR1 and CDR2 (germline): PRHDT, FYEKMQ (reference sequence). Here the CDR3 DNA reads TGTGCCAGCAGCTTCTTGAATTCTGGCTACACCTTC. This sequence encodes CASSFLNSGYTF.

This chain joins TRBV7-3 and TRBJ2-2; no clear D gene. The CDR3 consists of 13 residues. Trimming removed 1 base from V and 6 bases from J, with 6 bases in between. Germline CDR1 reads SGHTA; CDR2 reads FQGTGA. The CDR3 nucleotides read TGTGCCAGCAGCTTAAGTGTATCCGGGGAGCTGTTTTTT. Translating gives CASSLSVSGELFF.

This rearrangement joins TRBV27 to TRBJ2-1, with unresolved D. The CDR3 length is 11 residues. Trimming shortened V by 5 bases and J by 6 bases, and 5 bases separated the two germline ends. The germline gives CDR1 MNHEY, CDR2 SMNVEV (reference sequence). The CDR3 here is CASSTFNEQFF. CDR3 bases: TGTGCCAGCAGTACCTTCAATGAGCAGTTCTTC.

As for this clone: Different DNA sequences within this sample yield the same CDR3. The gene calls are TRBV30 and TRBJ1-1; D may be TRBD1 (5 bases). The CDR3 runs 12 residues. V lost 1 base and J lost 4, with 7 bases in between. Per germline, CDR1 GTSNPN and CDR2 SVGIG (reference sequence). The CDR3 sequence: CAWSGGTTEAFF. The CDR3 nucleotides read TGTGCCTGGAGTGGGGGGACCACTGAAGCTTTCTTT.

This chain connects TRBV4-3 to TRBJ2-7; 11 bases are shared with TRBD1. CDR1 and CDR2 (germline): LGHNA, YSLEER. The CDR3 extends over 15 amino acids. V was pared by 5 bases and J by 1 base, with 4 bases of the junction left unmatched. In nucleotides, the CDR3 is TGCGCCAGCAGCTCAGGACAGGGGGCGTCCTACGAGCAGTACTTC. Encoded protein: CASSSGQGASYEQYF.

This clone was seen a few times. This chain joins TRBV29-1 and TRBJ1-2; 11 bases line up with TRBD1. The CDR3 is 14 amino acids. After removal of 3 bases from V and 7 bases from J, the junction contained 7 bases not matched to a gene. Germline CDR1 and CDR2: SQVTM and ANQGSEA. In DNA, the CDR3 is TGCAGCGTTGATCCGGGACAGGGGGATGCTGGCTACACCTTC. Its translation: CSVDPGQGDAGYTF.

The CDR3 nucleotides read TGTGCCAGCAGTTACCATACAGGGGATAGAGCCCAGCATTTT. Residues: CASSYHTGDRAQHF. The chain carries TRBV6-6 and TRBJ1-5, with 7 bases identical to TRBD1. In germline, CDR1 is MNHNY, CDR2 SVGAGI (reference sequence). The V gene end was trimmed by 2 bases and the J gene end by 11 bases; junction bases not matched to a gene: 9. There are 14 residues in the CDR3.

The CDR3 coding sequence is TGTGCCAGCAGTCTAAATCAAGAGACCCAGTACTTC. Translation gives CASSLNQETQYF. V and J are TRBV6-5 and TRBJ2-5; D is unresolved. The CDR3 runs 12 residues. Per the germline V gene, CDR1 is MNHEY and CDR2 is SVGAGI. V was cut by 5 bases and J by 2 bases, with 6 bases left in between.

This sequence joins TRBV20-1 and TRBJ1-2; maybe TRBD1 (5 bases). CDR1 DFQATT and CDR2 SNEGSKA come from the germline V gene (reference sequence). V lost 3 bases and J 5 bases, leaving 7 bases between the germline ends. The length of the CDR3 is 11 residues. The CDR3 reads CSAREGYGYTF. The CDR3 region has the DNA TGCAGTGCTAGGGAGGGGTATGGCTACACCTTC.

The chain couples TRBV29-1 to TRBJ1-2; D gene unclear. Germline V gene sequence: CDR1 SQVTM, CDR2 ANQGSEA. The V end lost 4 bases, the J end lost 7 bases, and 16 bases lay between the germline ends. CDR3 length: 13 residues. CDR3 DNA: TGCAGCGTTGTAGGCGGAGGGCACTTTGGCTACACCTTC. It encodes CSVVGGGHFGYTF.

The rearrangement uses TRBV29-1 and TRBJ1-1; D ambiguous. Germline CDR1 SQVTM, CDR2 ANQGSEA. The length of the CDR3 is 13 residues. Trimming shortened V by 4 bases and J by 0 bases, and 9 bases separated the two germline ends. CDR3 in amino acids: CSVVRSVNTEAFF. The CDR3 coding sequence is TGCAGCGTTGTGAGATCGGTGAACACTGAAGCTTTCTTT.

V is TRBV5-6 and J is TRBJ1-5, with D uncertain. CDR3 length: 13 amino acids. The ends were cut back, 4 bases at V and 4 bases at J, with 9 bases in the middle. Germline V lookup: CDR1 SGHDT, CDR2 YYEEEE. In nucleotides, the CDR3 is TGTGCCAGCAGCCCGGGCAGAAATCAGCCCCAGCATTTT. As protein: CASSPGRNQPQHF. Combining the CDR3 with reference TRBV5-6 and TRBJ1-5 gives the whole variable domain DAGVTQSPTHLIKTRGQQVTLRCSPKSGHDTVSWYQQALGQGPQFIFQYYEEEERQRGNFPDRFSGHQFPNYSSELNVNALLLGDSALYLCASSPGRNQPQHFGDGTRLSIL.

The table lists this clone with a few counts. The chain couples TRBV7-6 to TRBJ2-7, with a possible D match to TRBD2 (5 bases). Germline assignment: CDR1 SGHVS and CDR2 FNYEAQ. V lost 2 bases, J lost 5 bases, and 7 bases lay in between. This CDR3 region has 12 residues. The CDR3 sequence: CASSLMEDEQYF. The CDR3 nucleotides read TGTGCCAGCAGCTTAATGGAGGACGAGCAGTACTTC. Supplemented by reference TRBV7-6 and TRBJ2-7, the full variable domain reads GAGVSQSPRYKVTKRGQDVALRCDPISGHVSLYWYRQALGQGPEFLTYFNYEAQQDKSGLPNDRFSAERPEGSISTLTIQRTEQRDSAMYRCASSLMEDEQYFGPGTRLTVT.

This chain links TRBV29-1 with TRBJ1-1, with unresolved D. Trimming removed 8 bases from V and 6 bases from J, with 10 bases in between. This CDR3 comprises 10 residues. The germline V gene has CDR1 SQVTM and CDR2 ANQGSEA. This CDR3 is CSIPGSEAFF. As DNA, the CDR3 is TGCAGCATACCTGGTTCTGAAGCTTTCTTT.

The chain carries TRBV4-3 and TRBJ1-5; D is uncertain. Trimming removed 2 bases at V and 4 bases at J, with 9 bases between. This CDR3 region has 14 residues. The germline CDR1 and CDR2 sequences are LGHNA and YSLEER. The CDR3 sequence is CASSQHRGNQPQHF. The CDR3 DNA is TGCGCCAGCAGCCAACACCGAGGGAATCAGCCCCAGCATTTT.

There are a few counts of this clone. V is TRBV29-1 and J is TRBJ2-7; D unclear. This CDR3 has 14 amino acids. Germline V gene sequence: CDR1 SQVTM, CDR2 ANQGSEA. V was pared by 0 bases and J by 2 bases, with 11 bases between. CDR3 loop: CSVEETGGPYEQYF. CDR3 DNA sequence: TGCAGCGTTGAAGAGACGGGCGGTCCCTACGAGCAGTACTTC.

V is TRBV11-2 and J is TRBJ1-1; TRBD1 matches 9 bases. Looked up from germline, CDR1 is SGHAT and CDR2 is FQNNGV. The CDR3 consists of 12 residues. V shed 9 bases, J shed 8 bases, and the junction held 7 bases outside the gene matches. This CDR3 reads CASGQGLIEAFF. Written as DNA, the CDR3 is TGTGCCAGTGGACAGGGGCTAATCGAAGCTTTCTTT.

This clone turned up a few times. This chain connects TRBV19 to TRBJ2-1; D tentatively fits TRBD1 or TRBD2 (6 bases each). V lost 4 bases to trimming and J lost 8 bases, with 18 bases between them. Germline CDR1 reads LNHDA; CDR2 reads SQIVND (reference sequence). The CDR3 spans 15 residues. The CDR3 sequence: CASSRQVPGGDEQFF. The CDR3 nucleotides read TGTGCCAGTAGTAGACAGGTTCCGGGCGGGGATGAGCAGTTCTTC.

The rearrangement links TRBV7-9 to TRBJ1-5; TRBD1 matches 9 bases. The V and J ends lost 5 bases and 8 bases, in that order; junction bases with no gene match: 4. Germline V gene lookup returns CDR1 SEHNR and CDR2 FQNEAQ (reference sequence). This CDR3 comprises 13 residues. The CDR3 protein is CASSPDRGKPQHF. In DNA form, the CDR3 reads TGTGCCAGCAGCCCGGACAGGGGAAAGCCCCAGCATTTT.

This rearrangement joins TRBV30 to TRBJ1-1; D gene ambiguous. In germline, CDR1 is GTSNPN, CDR2 SVGIG (reference sequence). The CDR3 totals 11 residues. Trimming took 5 bases from V and 7 from J, leaving 11 bases between them. CDR3 loop: CAWDTLGEAFF. As DNA, the CDR3 is TGTGCCTGGGATACCTTGGGTGAAGCTTTCTTT.

A few counts support this clone. The CDR3 loop reads CASSLTGRGDYTF. The CDR3 bases are TGTGCCAGCAGCTTAACCGGCCGGGGGGACTACACCTTC. The chain recombines TRBV7-3 with TRBJ1-2; D might be TRBD1 (5 bases). V was clipped by 0 bases and J by 10 bases, with 12 bases between them. This CDR3 is 13 amino acids long. Germline loops: CDR1 SGHTA, CDR2 FQGTGA. Filled out from reference TRBV7-3 and TRBJ1-2, the complete variable domain reads GAGVSQTPSNKVTEKGKYVELRCDPISGHTALYWYRQSLGQGPEFLIYFQGTGAADDSGLPNDRFFAVRPEGSVSTLKIQRTERGDSAVYLCASSLTGRGDYTFGSGTRLTVV.

Only a few counts were recorded for this clone. The V call is TRBV29-1, the J call TRBJ2-1, with unresolved D. Germline CDR1 is SQVTM and CDR2 is ANQGSEA. The CDR3 is 17 amino acids. V was pared by 5 bases and J by 0 bases, with 20 bases between. DNA of the CDR3: TGCAGCGTTCCCCCCCTTACCATCCGGAGCTCCTACAATGAGCAGTTCTTC. Protein sequence: CSVPPLTIRSSYNEQFF.

The chain joins TRBV9 to TRBJ2-1; TRBD2 matches at 10 bases. This CDR3 is 17 amino acids long. J was trimmed by 7 bases and V by 0 bases; bases with no gene match: 10. The germline V gene encodes CDR1 SGDLS and CDR2 YYNGEE. This CDR3 is CASSVGYRSGGLNEQFF. CDR3 bases: TGTGCCAGCAGCGTAGGGTACCGTAGCGGGGGGTTAAATGAGCAGTTCTTC. Supplemented by reference TRBV9 and TRBJ2-1, the full variable domain reads DSGVTQTPKHLITATGQRVTLRCSPRSGDLSVYWYQQSLDQGLQFLIQYYNGEERAKGNILERFSAQQFPDLHSELNLSSLELGDSALYFCASSVGYRSGGLNEQFFGPGTRLTVL.

The chain is built from TRBV4-1 and TRBJ1-1; 7 bases are a match to TRBD1. Germline loops: CDR1 MGHRA, CDR2 YSYEKL. Trimming removed 7 bases from V and 7 bases from J; junction bases left unmatched: 12. There are 14 residues in the CDR3. CDR3 nucleotides: TGCGCCAGCAAATACGAACAGGGGAATAATGAAGCTTTCTTT. Its translation is CASKYEQGNNEAFF.

The rearrangement joins TRBV6-6 to TRBJ1-3; tentatively, D is TRBD1 (6 bases). The germline CDR1 and CDR2 sequences are MNHNY and SVGAGI (reference sequence). V lost 5 bases and J 4 bases, leaving 6 bases between the germline ends. The CDR3 spans 12 residues. CDR3 loop: CASSTGGNTIYF. The CDR3 DNA follows: TGTGCCAGCAGTACAGGGGGAAACACCATATATTTT.

The genes are TRBV2 and TRBJ1-2; 10 nucleotides agree with TRBD1. J gave up 8 bases and V 7 bases, and 4 bases lay outside the gene matches. There are 12 residues in the CDR3. Germline CDR1 is SNHLY and CDR2 is FYNNEI. This chain's CDR3 is CASIGQGDGYTF. In nucleotides, the CDR3 is TGTGCCAGCATCGGACAGGGGGACGGCTACACCTTC. Filled out from reference TRBV2 and TRBJ1-2, the complete variable domain reads EPEVTQTPSHQVTQMGQEVILRCVPISNHLYFYWYRQILGQKVEFLVSFYNNEISEKSEIFDDQFSVERPDGSNFTLKIRSTKLEDSAMYFCASIGQGDGYTFGSGTRLTVV.

The V call is TRBV5-6, the J call TRBJ2-7; TRBD1 matches 8 bases. V shed 3 bases, J shed 7 bases, and the junction held 15 bases outside the gene matches. There are 16 residues in the CDR3. Germline CDR1 SGHDT, CDR2 YYEEEE. CDR3 coding DNA: TGTGCCAGCAGCTCCCGGGGGACAGGCCGATGGGGTGAGCAGTACTTC. Amino acid sequence: CASSSRGTGRWGEQYF. The full variable domain, with the rest looked up from reference TRBV5-6 and TRBJ2-7, is DAGVTQSPTHLIKTRGQQVTLRCSPKSGHDTVSWYQQALGQGPQFIFQYYEEEERQRGNFPDRFSGHQFPNYSSELNVNALLLGDSALYLCASSSRGTGRWGEQYFGPGTRLTVT.

The chain combines TRBV27 with TRBJ2-1; TRBD2 agrees at 7 bases. The CDR3 length is 14 residues. Per germline, CDR1 MNHEY and CDR2 SMNVEV (reference sequence). J lost 0 bases, V lost 6 bases, and 2 bases had no gene match. CDR3 sequence (DNA): TGTGCCAGCAGGCTAGCGGACTCCTACAATGAGCAGTTCTTC. Translating gives CASRLADSYNEQFF.

The J gene is TRBJ2-7, the V gene TRBV7-9; weak D call: TRBD2 (5 bases). The V gene's germline CDR1 is SEHNR and CDR2 FQNEAQ (reference sequence). This CDR3 is built from 14 residues. The germline V and J ends were trimmed by 7 bases and 0 bases, with 13 bases remaining between them. The CDR3 DNA reads TGTGCCAGCACCTCTCGGGATATCTCCTACGAGCAGTACTTC. Its protein product is CASTSRDISYEQYF.